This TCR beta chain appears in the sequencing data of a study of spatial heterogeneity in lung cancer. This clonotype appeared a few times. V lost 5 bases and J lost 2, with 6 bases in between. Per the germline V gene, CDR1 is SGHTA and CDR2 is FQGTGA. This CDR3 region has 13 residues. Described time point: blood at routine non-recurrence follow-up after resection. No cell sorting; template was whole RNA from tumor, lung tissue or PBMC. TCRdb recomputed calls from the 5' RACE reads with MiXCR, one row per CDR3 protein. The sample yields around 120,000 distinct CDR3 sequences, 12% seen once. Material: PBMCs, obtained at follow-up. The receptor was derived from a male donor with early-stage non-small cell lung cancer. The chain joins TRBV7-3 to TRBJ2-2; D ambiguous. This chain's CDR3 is CASSPRNTGELFF. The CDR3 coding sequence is TGTGCCAGCAGCCCGAGAAACACCGGGGAGCTGTTTTTT.